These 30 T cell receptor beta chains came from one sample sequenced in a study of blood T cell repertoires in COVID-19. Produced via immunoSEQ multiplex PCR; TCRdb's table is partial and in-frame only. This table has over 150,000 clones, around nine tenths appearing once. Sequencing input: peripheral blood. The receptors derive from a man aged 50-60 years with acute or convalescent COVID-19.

CDR3 sequence reads: CASSLRPGTGNSPLHF. The CDR3 DNA reads TGTGCCAGCAGCTTAAGGCCCGGGACAGGGAATTCACCCCTCCACTTT. The chain recombines TRBV7-3 with TRBJ1-6, with 9 nucleotides matching TRBD1. This CDR3 contains 16 residues. In germline, CDR1 is SGHTA, CDR2 FQGTGA. Trimming removed 1 base from V and 7 bases from J; junction bases left unmatched: 5.

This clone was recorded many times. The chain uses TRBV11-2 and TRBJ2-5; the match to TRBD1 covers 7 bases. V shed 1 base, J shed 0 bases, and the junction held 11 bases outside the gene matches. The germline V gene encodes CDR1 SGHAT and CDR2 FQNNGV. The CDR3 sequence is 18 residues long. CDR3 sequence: CASSLGFGDSSYQETQYF. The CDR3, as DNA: TGTGCCAGCAGCTTAGGATTCGGGGACAGTTCGTACCAAGAGACCCAGTACTTC.

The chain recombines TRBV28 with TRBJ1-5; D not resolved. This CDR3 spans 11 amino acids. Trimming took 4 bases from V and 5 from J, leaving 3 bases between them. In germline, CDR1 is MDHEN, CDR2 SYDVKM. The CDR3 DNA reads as TGTGCCAGCAGTTCGGATCAGCCCCAGCATTTT. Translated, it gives CASSSDQPQHF.

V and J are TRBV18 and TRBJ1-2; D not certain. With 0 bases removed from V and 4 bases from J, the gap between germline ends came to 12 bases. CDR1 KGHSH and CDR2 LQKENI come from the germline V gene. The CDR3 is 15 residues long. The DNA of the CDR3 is TGTGCCAGCTCACCACCTTCAGTAGCTATCTATGGCTACACCTTC. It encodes CASSPPSVAIYGYTF.

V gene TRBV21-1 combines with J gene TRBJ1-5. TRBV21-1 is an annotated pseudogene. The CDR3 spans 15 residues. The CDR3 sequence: CASSKRREGNQPQHF. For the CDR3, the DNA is TGTGCCAGCAGCAAACGGAGGGAAGGCAATCAGCCCCAGCATTTT.

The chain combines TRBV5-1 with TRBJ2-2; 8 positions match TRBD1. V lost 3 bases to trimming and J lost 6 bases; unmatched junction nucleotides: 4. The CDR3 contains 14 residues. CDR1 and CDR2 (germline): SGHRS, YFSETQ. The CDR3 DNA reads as TGCGCCAGCAGCTCGGGACAGGCCCCCGGGGAGCTGTTTTTT. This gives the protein CASSSGQAPGELFF.

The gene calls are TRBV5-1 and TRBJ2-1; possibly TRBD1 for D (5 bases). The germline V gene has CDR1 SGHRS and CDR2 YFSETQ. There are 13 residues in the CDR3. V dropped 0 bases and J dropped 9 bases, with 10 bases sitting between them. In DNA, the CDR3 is TGCGCCAGCAGCTTGGGACAAAGGGGTGAGCAGTTCTTC. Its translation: CASSLGQRGEQFF.

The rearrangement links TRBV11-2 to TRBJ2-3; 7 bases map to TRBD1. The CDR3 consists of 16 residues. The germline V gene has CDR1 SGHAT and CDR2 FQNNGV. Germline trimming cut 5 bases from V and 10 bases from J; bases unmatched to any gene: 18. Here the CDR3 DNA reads TGTGCCAGCAGCCAGCAAAGACAGGGATTGGATATGGCGCAGTATTTT. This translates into CASSQQRQGLDMAQYF.

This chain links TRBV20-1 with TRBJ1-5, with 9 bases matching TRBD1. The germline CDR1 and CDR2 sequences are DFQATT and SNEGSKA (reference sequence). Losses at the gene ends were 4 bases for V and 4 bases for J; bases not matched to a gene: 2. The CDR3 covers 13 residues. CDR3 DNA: TGCAGTGCTAATGACAGGGGGAATCAGCCCCAGCATTTT. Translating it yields CSANDRGNQPQHF.

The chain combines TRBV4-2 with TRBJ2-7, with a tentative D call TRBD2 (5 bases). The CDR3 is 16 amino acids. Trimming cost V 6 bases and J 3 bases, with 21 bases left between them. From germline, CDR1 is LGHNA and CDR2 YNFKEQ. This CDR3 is CASRREVTGYSYEQYF. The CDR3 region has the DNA TGTGCCAGCAGGCGAGAGGTCACGGGGTATAGCTACGAGCAGTACTTC.

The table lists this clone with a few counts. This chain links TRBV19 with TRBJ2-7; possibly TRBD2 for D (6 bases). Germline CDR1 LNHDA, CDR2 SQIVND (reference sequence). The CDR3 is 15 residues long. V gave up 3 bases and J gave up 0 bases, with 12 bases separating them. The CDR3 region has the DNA TGTGCCAGTAGTATCGGGACTCAAAGCTCCTACGAGCAGTACTTC. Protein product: CASSIGTQSSYEQYF.

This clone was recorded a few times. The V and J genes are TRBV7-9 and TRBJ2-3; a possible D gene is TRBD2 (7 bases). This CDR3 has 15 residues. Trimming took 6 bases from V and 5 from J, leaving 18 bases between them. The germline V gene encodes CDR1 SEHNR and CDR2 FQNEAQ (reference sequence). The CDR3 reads CASSPRRGAVDTQYF. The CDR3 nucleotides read TGTGCCAGCAGTCCCCGACGGGGGGCGGTAGATACGCAGTATTTT.

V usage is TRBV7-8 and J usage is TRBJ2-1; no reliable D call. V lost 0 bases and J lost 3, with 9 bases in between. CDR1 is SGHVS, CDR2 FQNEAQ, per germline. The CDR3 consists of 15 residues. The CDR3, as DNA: TGTGCCAGCAGCTTAGCTCGGGTCCTCTACAATGAGCAGTTCTTC. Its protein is CASSLARVLYNEQFF.

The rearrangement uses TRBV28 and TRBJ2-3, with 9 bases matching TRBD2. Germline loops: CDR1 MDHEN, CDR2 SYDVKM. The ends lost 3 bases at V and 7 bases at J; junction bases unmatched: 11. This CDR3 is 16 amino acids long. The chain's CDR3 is CASSLDGGGARYTQYF. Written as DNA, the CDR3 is TGTGCCAGCAGTTTGGATGGCGGGGGGGCTAGGTATACGCAGTATTTT.

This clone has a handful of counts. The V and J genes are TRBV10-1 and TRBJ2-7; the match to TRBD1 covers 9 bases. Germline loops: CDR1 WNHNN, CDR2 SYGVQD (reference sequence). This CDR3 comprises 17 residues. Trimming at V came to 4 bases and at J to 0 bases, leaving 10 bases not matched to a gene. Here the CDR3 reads CASSGDRGKPISYEQYV. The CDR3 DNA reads TGCGCCAGCAGTGGAGACAGGGGGAAACCTATCTCCTACGAGCAGTACGTC.

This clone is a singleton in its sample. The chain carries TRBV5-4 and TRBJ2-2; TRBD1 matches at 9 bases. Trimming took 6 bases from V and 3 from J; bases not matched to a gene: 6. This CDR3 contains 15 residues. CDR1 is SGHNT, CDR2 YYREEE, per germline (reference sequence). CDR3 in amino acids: CASKDGTGHTGELFF. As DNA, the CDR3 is TGTGCCAGCAAAGACGGGACAGGGCACACCGGGGAGCTGTTTTTT.

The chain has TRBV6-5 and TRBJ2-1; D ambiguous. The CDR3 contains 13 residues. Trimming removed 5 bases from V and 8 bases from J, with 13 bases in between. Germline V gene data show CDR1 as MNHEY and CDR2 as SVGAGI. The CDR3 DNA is TGTGCCAGCAGTCAAAACCCGAGCCATGAGCAGTTCTTC. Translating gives CASSQNPSHEQFF.

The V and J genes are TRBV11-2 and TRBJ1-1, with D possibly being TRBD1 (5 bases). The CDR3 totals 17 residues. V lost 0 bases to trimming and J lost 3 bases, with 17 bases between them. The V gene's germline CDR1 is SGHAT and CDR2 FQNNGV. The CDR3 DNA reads TGTGCCAGCAGCTTAGATCGGGGTTGGGGGGGTGACACTGAAGCTTTCTTT. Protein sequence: CASSLDRGWGGDTEAFF.

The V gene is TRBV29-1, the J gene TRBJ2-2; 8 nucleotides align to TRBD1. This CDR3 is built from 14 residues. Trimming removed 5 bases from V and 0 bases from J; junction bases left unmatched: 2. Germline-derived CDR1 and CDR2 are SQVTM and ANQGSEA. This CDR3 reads CSVTGQANTGELFF. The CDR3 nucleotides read TGCAGCGTTACGGGACAGGCGAACACCGGGGAGCTGTTTTTT.

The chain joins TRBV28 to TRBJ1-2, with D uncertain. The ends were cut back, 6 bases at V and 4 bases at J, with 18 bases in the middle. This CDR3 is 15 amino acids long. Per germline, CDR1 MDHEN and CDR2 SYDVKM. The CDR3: CASRSLSVYSYGYTF. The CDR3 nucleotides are TGTGCCAGCAGATCTTTGAGTGTATATAGCTATGGCTACACCTTC.

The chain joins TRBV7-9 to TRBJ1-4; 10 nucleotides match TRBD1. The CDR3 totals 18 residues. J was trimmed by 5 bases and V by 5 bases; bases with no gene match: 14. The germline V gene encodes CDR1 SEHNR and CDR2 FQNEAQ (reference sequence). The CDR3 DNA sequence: TGTGCCAGCAGCAAACCCGGGACAGGGGAGGGGAAAAATGAAAAACTGTTTTTT. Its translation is CASSKPGTGEGKNEKLFF.

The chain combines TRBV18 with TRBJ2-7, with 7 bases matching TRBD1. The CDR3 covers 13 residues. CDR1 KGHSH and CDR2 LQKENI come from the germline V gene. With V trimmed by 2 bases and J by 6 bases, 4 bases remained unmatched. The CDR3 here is CASSPDRDGEQYV. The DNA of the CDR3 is TGTGCCAGCTCACCAGACAGGGATGGCGAGCAGTACGTC.

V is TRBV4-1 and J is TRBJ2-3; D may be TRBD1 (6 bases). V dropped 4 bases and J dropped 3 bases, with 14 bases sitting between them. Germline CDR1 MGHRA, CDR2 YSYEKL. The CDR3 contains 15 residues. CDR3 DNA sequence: TGCGCCAGCAGCCCCAAGGGGGTAACTACAGATACGCAGTATTTT. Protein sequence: CASSPKGVTTDTQYF.

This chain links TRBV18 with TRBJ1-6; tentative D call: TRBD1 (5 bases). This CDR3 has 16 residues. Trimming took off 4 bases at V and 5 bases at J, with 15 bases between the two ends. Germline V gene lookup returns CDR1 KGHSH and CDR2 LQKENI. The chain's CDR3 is CASSLLGGGHNSPLHF. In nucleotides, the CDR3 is TGTGCCAGCTCACTCCTGGGCGGGGGACATAATTCACCCCTCCACTTT. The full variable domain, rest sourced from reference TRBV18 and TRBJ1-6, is NAGVMQNPRHLVRRRGQEARLRCSPMKGHSHVYWYRQLPEEGLKFMVYLQKENIIDESGMPKERFSAEFPKEGPSILRIQQVVRGDSAAYFCASSLLGGGHNSPLHFGNGTRLTVT.

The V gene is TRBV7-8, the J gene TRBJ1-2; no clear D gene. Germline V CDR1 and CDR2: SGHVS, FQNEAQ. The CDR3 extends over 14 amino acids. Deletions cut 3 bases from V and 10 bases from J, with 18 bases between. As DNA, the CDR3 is TGTGCCAGCAGCTTGTTGATCCTTAGTGTTGACTACACCTTC. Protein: CASSLLILSVDYTF.

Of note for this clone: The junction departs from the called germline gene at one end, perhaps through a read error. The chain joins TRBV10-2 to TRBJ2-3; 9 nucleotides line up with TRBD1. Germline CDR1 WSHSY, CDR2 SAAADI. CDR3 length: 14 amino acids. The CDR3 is CASSFVPGQGELDF. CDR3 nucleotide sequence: TGCGCCAGCAGCTTCGTCCCGGGACAGGGCGAGTTGGACTTT.

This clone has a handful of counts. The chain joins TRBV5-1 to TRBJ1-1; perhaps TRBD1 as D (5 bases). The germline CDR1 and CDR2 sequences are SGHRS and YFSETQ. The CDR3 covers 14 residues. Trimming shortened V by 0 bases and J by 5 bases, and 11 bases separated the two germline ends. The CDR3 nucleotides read TGCGCCAGCAGCTTGGGCTGGGAGGGGACTGAAGCTTTCTTT. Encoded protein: CASSLGWEGTEAFF.

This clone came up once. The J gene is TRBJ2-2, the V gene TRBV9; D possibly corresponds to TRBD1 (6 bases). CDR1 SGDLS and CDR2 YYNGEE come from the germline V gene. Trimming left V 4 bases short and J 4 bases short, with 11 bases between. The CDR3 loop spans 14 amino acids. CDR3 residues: CASSPQGSTGELFF. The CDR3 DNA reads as TGTGCCAGCAGCCCCCAGGGGTCCACCGGGGAGCTGTTTTTT.

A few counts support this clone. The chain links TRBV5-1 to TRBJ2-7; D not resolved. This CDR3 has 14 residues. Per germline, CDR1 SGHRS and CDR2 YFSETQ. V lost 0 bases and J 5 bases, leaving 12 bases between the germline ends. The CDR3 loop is CASSLGSPPNEQYF. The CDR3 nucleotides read TGCGCCAGCAGCTTGGGTAGTCCTCCAAACGAGCAGTACTTC.

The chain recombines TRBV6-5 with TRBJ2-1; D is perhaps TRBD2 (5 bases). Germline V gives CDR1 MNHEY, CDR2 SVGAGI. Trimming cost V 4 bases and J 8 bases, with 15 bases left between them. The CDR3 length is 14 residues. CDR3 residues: CASSSEGSGDEQFF. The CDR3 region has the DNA TGTGCCAGCAGTTCCGAGGGATCCGGGGATGAGCAGTTCTTC.